This T cell receptor (beta chain) is from a study of cytomegalovirus exposure and HLA in healthy donors. Study-wide context: HLA-typed donors contributed some 77 million unique TCRs, which were held in an early data release. The study's findings and limits: Most of the TCR beta V segments (in an earlier analysis) were productive either about 87% or about 30% of the time.

The table lists this clone with a few counts. Its antigen is still unknown. The PCR used 60 Vbeta and 13 Jbeta primers. The table came from immunoSEQ multiplex PCR; TCRdb's copy has only in-frame clones and leaves some out. The sample holds 95,000 to 100,000 clones, around 77% seen once. Deletions cut 0 bases from V and 2 bases from J, with 16 bases between. CDR1 and CDR2 from the germline V gene are MRHNA and SNTAGT. The CDR3 covers 18 residues. The TCR was taken from a man between 40 and 49 years old in good health and CMV-seronegative. This chain uses TRBV6-4 with TRBJ2-2; tentative D call: TRBD2 (6 bases). Sequences were obtained from PBMCs. CDR3 residues: CASSDSTRGTANTGELFF. CDR3 coding DNA: TGTGCCAGCAGTGACTCGACTCGGGGGACTGCTAACACCGGGGAGCTGTTTTTT.